Following are 22 T cell receptor beta chains from one sample sequenced in a study of cytomegalovirus exposure and HLA in healthy donors. The PCR used 60 Vbeta and 13 Jbeta primers. Data came from immunoSEQ multiplex PCR; TCRdb stores just in-frame clones and leaves some out. The sample has 200,000 to 250,000 clones, approximately 80% seen once. Sequencing was carried out using PBMCs. The receptors stem from a young man in good health and CMV-seronegative.

In this sample, this clone turned up a few times. The same CDR3 arises from other DNA sequences in this sample as well. J is TRBJ1-1 and V is TRBV7-9; 7 bases are shared with TRBD1. This CDR3 spans 14 amino acids. The V gene end was trimmed by 3 bases and the J gene end by 4 bases; junction bases not matched to a gene: 5. Germline V gives CDR1 SEHNR, CDR2 FQNEAQ (reference sequence). CDR3 sequence: CASSLEGAVTEAFF. The CDR3 nucleotides are TGTGCCAGCAGCTTGGAGGGGGCGGTCACTGAAGCTTTCTTT. Looking up the rest from reference TRBV7-9 and TRBJ1-1 gives the full variable domain: DTGVSQNPRHKITKRGQNVTFRCDPISEHNRLYWYRQTLGQGPEFLTYFQNEAQLEKSRLLSDRFSAERPKGSFSTLEIQRTEQGDSAMYLCASSLEGAVTEAFFGQGTRLTVV.

This sequence joins TRBV4-1 and TRBJ1-1; D gene uncertain. CDR3 length equals 14 residues. Between the trimmed V and J ends, which lost 1 base and 0 bases, there was a span of 6 bases. The germline CDR1 and CDR2 sequences are MGHRA and YSYEKL. The CDR3 spells CASSQGPMNTEAFF. Written as DNA, the CDR3 is TGCGCCAGCAGCCAAGGGCCGATGAACACTGAAGCTTTCTTT.

V and J are TRBV19 and TRBJ2-3; TRBD1 agrees at 7 bases. V was pared by 6 bases and J by 0 bases, with 9 bases of the junction left unmatched. Germline-derived CDR1 and CDR2 are LNHDA and SQIVND (reference sequence). This CDR3 has 16 amino acids. The CDR3 DNA reads as TGTGCCAGTAGCACACCGACAGGGTCTAGCACAGATACGCAGTATTTT. Amino acid sequence: CASSTPTGSSTDTQYF.

The chain uses TRBV9 and TRBJ2-5, with D perhaps TRBD1 (5 bases). The V gene's germline CDR1 is SGDLS and CDR2 YYNGEE. Trimming took off 0 bases at V and 2 bases at J, with 8 bases between the two ends. The CDR3 totals 14 residues. As DNA, the CDR3 is TGTGCCAGCAGCGTAGCAGGGTGGCAAGAGACCCAGTACTTC. Translated: CASSVAGWQETQYF.

Worth noting for this clone: A read error may account for a junction end that differs from germline. The chain recombines TRBV6-5 with TRBJ2-6; 9 bases are a match to TRBD1. This CDR3 region has 16 residues. Germline V gene sequence: CDR1 MNHEY, CDR2 SVGAGI. The CDR3 sequence is CASSYRTGAGASVLTF. The CDR3 DNA reads as TGTGCCAGCAGTTATCGGACAGGGGCTGGGGCCAGCGTCCTGACTTTC.

The chain recombines TRBV6-5 with TRBJ1-1, with 8 bases identical to TRBD1. This CDR3 region has 12 residues. The germline gives CDR1 MNHEY, CDR2 SVGAGI. V lost 10 bases to trimming and J lost 3 bases; unmatched junction nucleotides: 4. For the CDR3, the DNA is TGTGCCACCAGGGGGCAGTACACTGAAGCTTTCTTT. It specifies CATRGQYTEAFF.

The chain employs TRBV5-6 and TRBJ2-7; 8 bases agree with TRBD2. CDR1 is SGHDT, CDR2 YYEEEE, per germline. This CDR3 comprises 14 residues. V lost 4 bases, J lost 2 bases, and 5 bases stayed unmatched. The CDR3 region has the DNA TGTGCCAGCAGCGGGTGGCGGGGGGCCTACGAGCAGTACTTC. It specifies CASSGWRGAYEQYF.

Regarding this clone: Within the sample, other DNA sequences also encode this same CDR3. The rearrangement uses TRBV6-5 and TRBJ1-4; D is perhaps TRBD1 (6 bases). Trimming removed 6 bases at V and 3 bases at J, with 11 bases between. CDR1 and CDR2 from the germline V gene are MNHEY and SVGAGI. The CDR3 spans 14 residues. CDR3 amino acids: CASSLGQSNEKLFF. CDR3 coding DNA: TGTGCCAGCAGCCTTGGACAGTCTAATGAAAAACTGTTTTTT.

This clone has only a few counts. The V gene is TRBV4-3, the J gene TRBJ2-3; D gene unclear. This CDR3 is 15 amino acids long. The V end was cut by 0 bases, the J end by 1 base, with 8 bases between. CDR1 LGHNA and CDR2 YSLEER come from the germline V gene. The CDR3 sequence: CASSQEGLGTDTQYF. CDR3 DNA sequence: TGCGCCAGCAGCCAAGAGGGCCTGGGCACAGATACGCAGTATTTT.

The gene calls are TRBV13 and TRBJ2-2; D unclear. V was pared by 0 bases and J by 7 bases, with 3 bases between. From germline, CDR1 is PRHDT and CDR2 FYEKMQ (reference sequence). The CDR3 totals 12 residues. CDR3 sequence: CASSLGNGELFF. In nucleotides, the CDR3 is TGTGCCAGCAGCTTAGGTAACGGGGAGCTGTTTTTT.

V is TRBV28 and J is TRBJ1-4; TRBD1 matches at 11 bases. In germline, CDR1 is MDHEN, CDR2 SYDVKM. Trimming at V came to 5 bases and at J to 7 bases, leaving 6 bases not matched to a gene. The CDR3 length is 15 residues. The CDR3 loop reads CASSKGTGGTEKLFF. The CDR3 DNA reads as TGTGCCAGCAGTAAAGGGACAGGGGGTACTGAAAAACTGTTTTTT.

V usage is TRBV2 and J usage is TRBJ2-5; TRBD1 matches at 11 bases. The J call may be faulty, since TRBJ2-7 better matches the DNA end. CDR3 length: 17 residues. Looked up from germline, CDR1 is SNHLY and CDR2 is FYNNEI. CDR3 DNA sequence: TGTGCCAGCACCCTAAGACAAGGACAGGGGGCTAAATACGAGCAGTACTTC. Protein sequence: CASTLRQGQGAKYEQYF.

The chain uses TRBV19 and TRBJ2-7; D not certain. V lost 3 bases, J lost 1 base, and 7 bases lay in between. The V gene's germline CDR1 is LNHDA and CDR2 SQIVND (reference sequence). The CDR3 consists of 13 residues. CDR3 DNA: TGTGCCAGTAGTATTCAACATTCCTACGAGCAGTACTTC. Its translation: CASSIQHSYEQYF.

The V call is TRBV2, the J call TRBJ2-2, with D maybe TRBD2 (6 bases). The CDR3 is made up of 15 amino acids. Trimming removed 3 bases from V and 6 bases from J, with 14 bases in between. Germline V lookup: CDR1 SNHLY, CDR2 FYNNEI. As DNA, the CDR3 is TGTGCCAGCAGTGAGCGGGGCCTGGTGGCCGGGGAGCTGTTTTTT. It codes for CASSERGLVAGELFF.

The rearrangement links TRBV5-6 to TRBJ1-2; D possibly corresponds to TRBD1 (6 bases). CDR1 is SGHDT and CDR2 is YYEEEE in the germline V gene. This CDR3 has 14 residues. Trimming stripped 4 bases from V and 3 bases from J, with 13 bases between. CDR3 DNA sequence: TGTGCCAGCAGCCGCTCCGGGGGGCACTATGGCTACACCTTC. This codes for CASSRSGGHYGYTF.

This clone was counted a single time. The chain links TRBV6-1 to TRBJ2-1, with 9 bases aligning to TRBD2. The V gene end was trimmed by 6 bases and the J gene end by 6 bases; junction bases not matched to a gene: 6. The germline V gene encodes CDR1 MNHNS and CDR2 SASEGT. This CDR3 comprises 14 residues. The DNA for the CDR3 is TGTGCCAGCAGGACCCTAGCGGGGCCCAATGAGCAGTTCTTC. It encodes CASRTLAGPNEQFF.

The chain joins TRBV27 to TRBJ2-2, with 15 bases aligning to TRBD2. Trimming cost V 4 bases and J 4 bases; bases outside gene matches: 4. The CDR3 totals 17 residues. Germline V CDR1 and CDR2: MNHEY, SMNVEV (reference sequence). CDR3 bases: TGTGCCAGCAGTTCCAGGACTAGCGGGGGGGCCACCGGGGAGCTGTTTTTT. Protein product: CASSSRTSGGATGELFF.

CDR3 sequence (DNA): TGTGCCATCAGTGGAGCCGGCCTTGAAGGGGGCCCGGAGACCCAGTACTTC. It specifies CAISGAGLEGGPETQYF. The chain links TRBV10-3 to TRBJ2-5, with 7 bases aligning to TRBD1. There are 17 residues in the CDR3. After removal of 4 bases from V and 5 bases from J, the junction contained 16 bases not matched to a gene. The germline V gene encodes CDR1 ENHRY and CDR2 SYGVKD.

The chain recombines TRBV5-1 with TRBJ2-1, with D possibly TRBD2 on 6 matching bases. In germline, CDR1 is SGHRS, CDR2 YFSETQ. V shed 5 bases and J shed 5 bases, with 14 bases lying between them. This CDR3 is 14 amino acids long. This CDR3 reads CASRLAILNNEQFF. DNA for the CDR3: TGCGCCAGCAGACTAGCCATCCTAAACAATGAGCAGTTCTTC.

This clone came up a few times. This rearrangement joins TRBV21-1 to TRBJ2-7; the table gives TRBD2 as D, unverified against the DNA. TRBV21-1 is assigned pseudogene status. There are 14 residues in the CDR3. The CDR3 DNA sequence: TGTGCCAGCGGAACCCAACGCAAGCGGTACGAGCAGTACTTC. Translation: CASGTQRKRYEQYF.

This clone was found once. The chain recombines TRBV7-2 with TRBJ1-2, with 9 positions matching TRBD1. Germline CDR1 reads SGHTA; CDR2 reads FQGNSA. CDR3 size: 17 residues. V was pared by 0 bases and J by 7 bases, with 12 bases of the junction left unmatched. The CDR3 DNA sequence: TGTGCCAGCAGCTTAGCGAAAACGGGACAGGGAGAAAGTGGCTACACCTTC. Protein sequence: CASSLAKTGQGESGYTF.

This chain connects TRBV21-1 to TRBJ1-2; TRBD1 is taken as the D call from the table, unchecked against the DNA. TRBV21-1 is termed a pseudogene. This CDR3 is built from 14 residues. DNA for the CDR3: TGTGCCAGCAGCAAAGAAGGGGGAGACTATGGCTACACCTTC. Translating gives CASSKEGGDYGYTF.